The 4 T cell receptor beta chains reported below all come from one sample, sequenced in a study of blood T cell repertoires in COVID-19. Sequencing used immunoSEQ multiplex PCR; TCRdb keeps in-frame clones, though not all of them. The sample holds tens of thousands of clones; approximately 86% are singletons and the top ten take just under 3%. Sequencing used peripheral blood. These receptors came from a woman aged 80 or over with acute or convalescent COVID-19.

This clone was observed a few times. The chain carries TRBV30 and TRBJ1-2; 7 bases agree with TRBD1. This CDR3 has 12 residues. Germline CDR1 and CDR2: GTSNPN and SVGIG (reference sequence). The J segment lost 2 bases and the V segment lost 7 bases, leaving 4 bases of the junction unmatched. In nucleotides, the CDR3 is TGTGCCTACCGGACAGGAAACTATGGCTACACCTTC. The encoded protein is CAYRTGNYGYTF.

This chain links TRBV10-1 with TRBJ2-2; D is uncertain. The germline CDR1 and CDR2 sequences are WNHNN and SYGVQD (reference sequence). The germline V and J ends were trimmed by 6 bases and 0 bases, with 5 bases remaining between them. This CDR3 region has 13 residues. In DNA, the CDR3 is TGCGCCAGCAGCGTAACGAACACCGGGGAGCTGTTTTTT. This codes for CASSVTNTGELFF.

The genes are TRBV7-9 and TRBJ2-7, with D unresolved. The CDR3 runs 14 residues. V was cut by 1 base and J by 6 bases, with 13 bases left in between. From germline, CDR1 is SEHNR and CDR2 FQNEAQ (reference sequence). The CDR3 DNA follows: TGTGCCAGCAGCTTAGGGCAGGCGTTCGGCGAGCAGTACTTC. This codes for CASSLGQAFGEQYF.

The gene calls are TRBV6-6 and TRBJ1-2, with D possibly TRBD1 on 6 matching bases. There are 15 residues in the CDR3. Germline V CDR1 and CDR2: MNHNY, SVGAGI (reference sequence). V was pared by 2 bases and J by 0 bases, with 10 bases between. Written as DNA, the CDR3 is TGTGCCAGCAGTTACCGGGACACCTCTAACTATGGCTACACCTTC. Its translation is CASSYRDTSNYGYTF.